A single sample is the source of the 3 T cell receptor beta chains below, sequenced in a study of blood T cell repertoires in COVID-19. The protocol was immunoSEQ multiplex PCR, while the TCRdb copy is restricted to in-frame clones and leaves out a portion. Among some 73,000 clones listed, about 85% were seen once. The source material was peripheral blood. These TCRs come from an elderly woman with active or convalescent COVID-19.

The CDR3 nucleotides are TGTGCCAGCCAAAGAATGGGGGGTCCTTACACAGATACGCAGTATTTT. Protein product: CASQRMGGPYTDTQYF. The chain combines TRBV5-6 with TRBJ2-3; perhaps TRBD2 as D (6 bases). The ends were cut back, 7 bases at V and 2 bases at J, with 20 bases in the middle. The length of the CDR3 is 16 residues. The germline CDR1 and CDR2 sequences are SGHDT and YYEEEE.

The chain employs TRBV12-5 and TRBJ1-2, with D unclear. Per germline, CDR1 LGHNT and CDR2 FRNRAP. The CDR3 is made up of 13 amino acids. V was pared by 3 bases and J by 4 bases, with 9 bases between. CDR3 sequence (DNA): TGTGCTAGTGGTTTAGACGGAGTCTATGGCTACACCTTC. Translated: CASGLDGVYGYTF.

This clone was recorded once. The chain recombines TRBV28 with TRBJ1-1, with TRBD1 as a possible D gene (6 bases). Germline CDR1 and CDR2: MDHEN and SYDVKM. The CDR3 spans 16 residues. Trimming shortened V by 5 bases and J by 1 base, and 17 bases separated the two germline ends. Here the CDR3 DNA reads TGTGCCAGCAGTAAGGCGGGGGCCCCGGGGAACACTGAAGCTTTCTTT. Translated: CASSKAGAPGNTEAFF.